One sample yielded the 7 T cell receptor beta chains listed below, sequenced in a study of cytomegalovirus exposure and HLA in healthy donors. The PCR ran on 60 Vbeta and 13 Jbeta primers. Sequencing used immunoSEQ multiplex PCR; TCRdb keeps in-frame clones, though not all of them. The sample has fewer than 250,000 clones; 75% to 80% are singletons. The sequenced sample consisted of PBMCs. Receptors originate from a woman between 25 and 40 years old in good health and CMV-seropositive.

The V and J genes are TRBV28 and TRBJ2-1; 7 bases are a match to TRBD2. The V gene end was trimmed by 2 bases and the J gene end by 2 bases; junction bases not matched to a gene: 6. Germline assignment: CDR1 MDHEN and CDR2 SYDVKM. CDR3 length equals 16 residues. Here the CDR3 reads CASSLLTGLTYNEQFF. Here the CDR3 DNA reads TGTGCCAGCAGTTTACTCACGGGACTAACCTACAATGAGCAGTTCTTC. Using reference TRBV28 and TRBJ2-1 for the parts outside the CDR3, the full variable domain is DVKVTQSSRYLVKRTGEKVFLECVQDMDHENMFWYRQDPGLGLRLIYFSYDVKMKEKGDIPEGYSVSREKKERFSLILESASTNQTSMYLCASSLLTGLTYNEQFFGPGTRLTVL.

The gene calls are TRBV28 and TRBJ2-7; 10 positions match TRBD2. The CDR3 has 15 amino acids. The junction had 7 bases not matched to a gene; V was cut back by 6 bases and J by 2 bases. Germline V gene data show CDR1 as MDHEN and CDR2 as SYDVKM. The CDR3 nucleotides read TGTGCCAGCAGCCGGACTAGCGGTCACACCTACGAGCAGTACTTC. It specifies CASSRTSGHTYEQYF.

The chain recombines TRBV28 with TRBJ2-5; TRBD1 might be the D (6 bases). Near its end, the DNA agrees better with TRBJ2-7, so the J call may be wrong. The germline gives CDR1 MDHEN, CDR2 SYDVKM. The CDR3 has 18 amino acids. The CDR3: CASSSPGASGTHSYEQYF. CDR3 nucleotides: TGTGCCAGCAGTTCCCCCGGGGCCTCCGGGACACATTCCTACGAGCAGTACTTC.

The chain employs TRBV28 and TRBJ1-3; maybe TRBD1 (5 bases). This CDR3 comprises 15 residues. Trimming took off 5 bases at V and 9 bases at J, with 20 bases between the two ends. Germline lookup yields CDR1 MDHEN and CDR2 SYDVKM. CDR3 loop: CASSPRTYTSSTIYF. DNA for the CDR3: TGTGCCAGCAGTCCCCGGACATATACGTCTAGCACCATATATTTT.

The rearrangement uses TRBV10-3 and TRBJ2-1; D may be TRBD1 (5 bases). Per the germline V gene, CDR1 is ENHRY and CDR2 is SYGVKD. V gave up 3 bases and J gave up 6 bases, with 6 bases separating them. The CDR3 extends over 12 amino acids. Written as DNA, the CDR3 is TGTGCCATCAGTGAACAGGTCAATGAGCAGTTCTTC. It codes for CAISEQVNEQFF.

This chain's CDR3 is CASSSTGDPSPLHF. The CDR3 coding sequence is TGTGCCAGCAGCTCGACAGGGGATCCGTCACCCCTCCACTTT. This rearrangement joins TRBV7-2 to TRBJ1-6, with TRBD1 identical over 8 bases. This CDR3 comprises 14 residues. The V gene's germline CDR1 is SGHTA and CDR2 FQGNSA. V was pared by 4 bases and J by 10 bases, with 6 bases of the junction left unmatched.

In the case of this clone: The junction shows a germline mismatch at one end, possibly a read error. The rearrangement joins TRBV11-2 to TRBJ2-5, with TRBD2 as a possible D gene (6 bases). This CDR3 is built from 19 residues. CDR1 and CDR2 (germline): SGHAT, FQNNGV. The CDR3 DNA sequence: TGTGCCAGCAGCCTAGAAGAGAGAGAGTTCCGGGGAGGTAGAGAGACCCAGTACTTC. This sequence encodes CASSLEEREFRGGRETQYF.